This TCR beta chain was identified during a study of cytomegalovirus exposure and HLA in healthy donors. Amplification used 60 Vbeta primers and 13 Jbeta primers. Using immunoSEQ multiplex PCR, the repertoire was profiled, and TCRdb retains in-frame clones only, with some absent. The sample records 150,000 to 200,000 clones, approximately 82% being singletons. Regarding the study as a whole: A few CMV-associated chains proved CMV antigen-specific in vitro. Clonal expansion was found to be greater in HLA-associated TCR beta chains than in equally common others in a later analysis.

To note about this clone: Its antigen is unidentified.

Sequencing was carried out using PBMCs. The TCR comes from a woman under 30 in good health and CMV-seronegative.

DNA of the CDR3: TGTGCCAGCAGCTTAGGAGCGGGAGAGAAGGCAGATACGCAGTATTTT. The encoded protein is CASSLGAGEKADTQYF. V usage is TRBV13 and J usage is TRBJ2-3; 8 positions agree with TRBD2. Germline CDR1 and CDR2: PRHDT and FYEKMQ (reference sequence). The V and J ends lost 0 bases and 4 bases, in that order; junction bases with no gene match: 6. The CDR3 loop spans 16 amino acids.